A single sample gave rise to the 26 T cell receptor beta chains below, sequenced in a study of blood T cell repertoires in COVID-19. This table comes from immunoSEQ multiplex PCR, and its TCRdb copy is limited to in-frame clones, with some not included. The sample lists hundreds of thousands of clones; 80% to 90% were seen once. Sequenced sample: PBMCs or T cells enriched from blood (not recorded which). All receptors derive from a man aged 45-65 years who had been exposed to COVID-19.

V gene TRBV6-5 combines with J gene TRBJ1-2; D not resolved. The germline CDR1 and CDR2 sequences are MNHEY and SVGAGI. The CDR3 loop spans 15 amino acids. Trimming stripped 4 bases from V and 4 bases from J, with 16 bases between. The CDR3 DNA is TGTGCCAGCAGTTCAAACCCACTTGCGGGCTATGGCTACACCTTC. This codes for CASSSNPLAGYGYTF.

This chain uses TRBV11-1 with TRBJ2-4; 8 bases agree with TRBD2. Germline V lookup: CDR1 SGHAT, CDR2 FQDESV (reference sequence). V was pared by 8 bases and J by 1 base, with 1 base of the junction left unmatched. CDR3 length: 13 residues. Here the CDR3 reads CASSGGAKNIQYF. The CDR3 coding sequence is TGTGCCAGCTCGGGGGGGGCCAAAAACATTCAGTACTTC.

This chain joins TRBV30 and TRBJ1-1; TRBD1 might be the D (6 bases). Deletions cut 0 bases from V and 5 bases from J, with 10 bases between. The germline V gene has CDR1 GTSNPN and CDR2 SVGIG (reference sequence). The CDR3 has 13 amino acids. CDR3 DNA sequence: TGTGCCTGGAGTGTACGTGGGACAACTGAAGCTTTCTTT. Amino acid sequence: CAWSVRGTTEAFF.

The chain is built from TRBV27 and TRBJ1-5; D call uncertain. The CDR3 is made up of 16 amino acids. Trimming removed 4 bases at V and 3 bases at J, with 16 bases between. Germline CDR1 reads MNHEY; CDR2 reads SMNVEV (reference sequence). The CDR3 DNA follows: TGTGCCAGCAGTTCCCGTTGGCAGACACTCAATCAGCCCCAGCATTTT. As protein: CASSSRWQTLNQPQHF.

The chain links TRBV18 to TRBJ1-3; D is uncertain. This CDR3 region has 13 residues. The germline CDR1 and CDR2 sequences are KGHSH and LQKENI. V lost 4 bases and J lost 9, with 13 bases in between. The CDR3 spells CASSLRTLGTIYF. Here the CDR3 DNA reads TGTGCCAGCTCACTCCGGACTTTGGGCACCATATATTTT.

The chain couples TRBV5-1 to TRBJ2-5, with 8 bases fitting TRBD1. After removal of 4 bases from V and 4 bases from J, the junction contained 6 bases not matched to a gene. The CDR3 spans 14 residues. In germline, CDR1 is SGHRS, CDR2 YFSETQ. CDR3 sequence: CASSHDRGGETQYF. CDR3 DNA sequence: TGCGCCAGCAGCCACGACAGGGGTGGAGAGACCCAGTACTTC. Together with reference TRBV5-1 and TRBJ2-5, the CDR3 gives the full variable domain: KAGVTQTPRYLIKTRGQQVTLSCSPISGHRSVSWYQQTPGQGLQFLFEYFSETQRNKGNFPGRFSGRQFSNSRSEMNVSTLELGDSALYLCASSHDRGGETQYFGPGTRLLVL.

The genes are TRBV20-1 and TRBJ2-7; TRBD2 is a possible D gene (5 bases). The CDR3 contains 13 residues. Germline loops: CDR1 DFQATT, CDR2 SNEGSKA (reference sequence). V lost 3 bases to trimming and J lost 5 bases, with 14 bases between them. As DNA, the CDR3 is TGCAGTGCTAGTGAATCGGGGTATCACGAGCAGTACTTC. Its translation: CSASESGYHEQYF.

J is TRBJ2-7 and V is TRBV5-1, with 10 positions matching TRBD2. This CDR3 comprises 16 residues. V gave up 4 bases and J gave up 7 bases; unmatched junction bases: 14. Germline V gene lookup returns CDR1 SGHRS and CDR2 YFSETQ. The CDR3 reads CASSRGGLAGVWEQYV. Here the CDR3 DNA reads TGCGCCAGCAGCCGAGGTGGGCTAGCGGGAGTGTGGGAGCAGTACGTC.

The V and J genes are TRBV29-1 and TRBJ2-2; the D is unclear. The V and J ends lost 8 bases and 6 bases respectively, with 13 bases between them. The germline gives CDR1 SQVTM, CDR2 ANQGSEA. This CDR3 comprises 12 residues. The CDR3 spells CSSVDWAGELFF. The DNA of the CDR3 is TGCAGCAGCGTTGATTGGGCCGGGGAGCTGTTTTTT.

The chain combines TRBV19 with TRBJ2-5, with 12 bases that match TRBD2. The CDR3 extends over 15 amino acids. J gave up 2 bases and V 3 bases, and 1 base lay outside the gene matches. Per germline, CDR1 LNHDA and CDR2 SQIVND (reference sequence). The CDR3 loop is CASSILAGGQETQYF. In nucleotides, the CDR3 is TGTGCCAGTAGTATTCTAGCGGGGGGGCAAGAGACCCAGTACTTC.

The chain couples TRBV19 to TRBJ2-2; D may be TRBD2 (6 bases). V was cut by 10 bases and J by 7 bases, with 16 bases left in between. The CDR3 sequence is 13 residues long. Germline lookup yields CDR1 LNHDA and CDR2 SQIVND (reference sequence). The chain's CDR3 is CAKSAQGGGELFF. In nucleotides, the CDR3 is TGTGCCAAAAGTGCGCAGGGAGGCGGGGAGCTGTTTTTT.

The V gene is TRBV30, the J gene TRBJ1-1, with a possible D match to TRBD1 (6 bases). The V end was cut by 5 bases, the J end by 1 base, with 20 bases between. The CDR3 consists of 16 residues. CDR1 and CDR2 (germline): GTSNPN, SVGIG (reference sequence). Written as DNA, the CDR3 is TGTGCCTGGCGGTGGGCAGGGGTTGGTTCGAACACTGAAGCTTTCTTT. It translates to CAWRWAGVGSNTEAFF.

The CDR3 region has the DNA TGTGCCAGCAGCTACATCAGGGGGGAGGAGCTGTTTTTT. It yields the protein CASSYIRGEELFF. V usage is TRBV11-3 and J usage is TRBJ2-2; D perhaps matches TRBD1 (7 bases). The length of the CDR3 is 13 residues. V dropped 4 bases and J dropped 10 bases, with 13 bases sitting between them. The V gene's germline CDR1 is SGHNT and CDR2 YENEEA.

V gene TRBV28 combines with J gene TRBJ2-7, with 7 bases lining up with TRBD1. V lost 4 bases and J lost 3; bases outside the gene matches: 9. CDR1 is MDHEN and CDR2 is SYDVKM in the germline V gene. The CDR3 sequence is 15 residues long. In DNA, the CDR3 is TGTGCCAGCAGTTCACAGGGGCGTGCACACTACGAGCAGTACGTC. This codes for CASSSQGRAHYEQYV.

This clone occurred once. This chain links TRBV19 with TRBJ2-1; 7 nucleotides line up with TRBD2. The CDR3 is made up of 15 amino acids. Looked up from germline, CDR1 is LNHDA and CDR2 is SQIVND (reference sequence). Germline trimming cut 0 bases from V and 4 bases from J; bases unmatched to any gene: 3. Here the CDR3 reads CASSIDPGLYNEQFF. CDR3 bases: TGTGCCAGTAGTATAGATCCGGGACTATACAATGAGCAGTTCTTC. The complete variable domain, with remaining parts taken from reference TRBV19 and TRBJ2-1, reads DGGITQSPKYLFRKEGQNVTLSCEQNLNHDAMYWYRQDPGQGLRLIYYSQIVNDFQKGDIAEGYSVSREKKESFPLTVTSAQKNPTAFYLCASSIDPGLYNEQFFGPGTRLTVL.

This clone was counted once. The chain is built from TRBV7-2 and TRBJ2-2; 7 bases align to TRBD1. The junction had 7 bases not matched to a gene; V was cut back by 3 bases and J by 3 bases. The CDR3 runs to 16 residues. CDR1 is SGHTA, CDR2 FQGNSA, per germline. In nucleotides, the CDR3 is TGTGCCAGCAGCTTCACCGGGACAGCACACACCGGGGAGCTGTTTTTT. Translation: CASSFTGTAHTGELFF.

The chain joins TRBV6-5 to TRBJ2-3; 7 bases map to TRBD1. The germline V gene has CDR1 MNHEY and CDR2 SVGAGI. The CDR3 is 15 amino acids. The junction had 6 bases not matched to a gene; V was cut back by 6 bases and J by 0 bases. This chain's CDR3 is CASSRGQASTDTQYF. Here the CDR3 DNA reads TGTGCCAGCAGCCGAGGACAGGCGAGCACAGATACGCAGTATTTT.

The rearrangement joins TRBV7-2 to TRBJ1-6; D remains ambiguous. V shed 1 base and J shed 10 bases, with 14 bases lying between them. Germline CDR1 and CDR2: SGHTA and FQGNSA. This CDR3 is 15 amino acids long. In DNA, the CDR3 is TGTGCCAGCAGCTTAGGGTCTAGAATGAACTCACCCCTCCACTTT. Its translation: CASSLGSRMNSPLHF.

CDR3 region: CASSSSGGSSYEQYF. In nucleotides, the CDR3 is TGTGCCAGCAGCTCTAGCGGGGGGAGCTCCTACGAGCAGTACTTC. The gene calls are TRBV5-4 and TRBJ2-7; TRBD2 matches 11 bases. V trimming: 3 bases; J trimming: 0 bases; junction bases outside the gene matches: 2. CDR3 size: 15 residues. Germline loops: CDR1 SGHNT, CDR2 YYREEE (reference sequence).

This clone was observed once. The germline gene is not matched at one end of the junction; a read error may be the cause. The chain employs TRBV7-7 and TRBJ2-1; 10 bases map to TRBD1. Germline lookup yields CDR1 SSHAT and CDR2 FNYEAQ (reference sequence). CDR3 length: 16 amino acids. CDR3 amino acids: CASSLGQGRTYNEQFF. CDR3 in DNA: TGTGCTAGCAGTCTGGGACAGGGGCGGACCTACAATGAGCAGTTCTTC.

The chain carries TRBV19 and TRBJ2-3; D perhaps matches TRBD2 (5 bases). Trimming took off 7 bases at V and 2 bases at J, with 13 bases between the two ends. Germline CDR1 LNHDA, CDR2 SQIVND (reference sequence). The length of the CDR3 is 14 residues. CDR3 residues: CASTGKSTTDTQYF. CDR3 in DNA: TGTGCCAGTACCGGGAAATCCACCACAGATACGCAGTATTTT.

This chain joins TRBV6-5 and TRBJ2-1; 8 bases are shared with TRBD2. The V and J ends lost 2 bases and 3 bases, in that order; junction bases with no gene match: 3. CDR1 and CDR2 (germline): MNHEY, SVGAGI. The length of the CDR3 is 15 residues. CDR3 bases: TGTGCCAGCAGTTACGGACTAGCCCTCTACAATGAGCAGTTCTTC. The encoded protein is CASSYGLALYNEQFF.

This sequence joins TRBV3-1 (or the pseudogene TRBV3-2) and TRBJ1-5; the D is unclear. The V end was cut by 1 base, the J end by 7 bases, with 14 bases between. The germline gives CDR1 LGHDT, CDR2 YNNKEL (reference sequence). The CDR3 is made up of 15 amino acids. Here the CDR3 DNA reads TGTGCCAGCAGCCAAGGCATTGTAGGGAGGCAGCCCCAGCATTTT. Translated: CASSQGIVGRQPQHF.

V is TRBV15 and J is TRBJ2-2, with TRBD1 identical over 8 bases. Germline V gene data show CDR1 as LNHNV and CDR2 as YYDKDF (reference sequence). The V gene end was trimmed by 4 bases and the J gene end by 3 bases; junction bases not matched to a gene: 7. This CDR3 spans 16 amino acids. The CDR3 loop is CATSNSGGWDTGELFF. CDR3 in DNA: TGTGCCACCAGCAACTCAGGGGGCTGGGACACCGGGGAGCTGTTTTTT.

The chain joins TRBV5-4 to TRBJ2-3, with D possibly matching TRBD1 (6 bases). Germline V gene lookup returns CDR1 SGHNT and CDR2 YYREEE (reference sequence). There are 13 residues in the CDR3. V lost 2 bases, J lost 6 bases, and 10 bases lay in between. The CDR3 sequence is CASSLQGTDTQYF. CDR3 in DNA: TGTGCCAGCAGCTTACAGGGTACCGATACGCAGTATTTT.

The CDR3 DNA follows: TGTGCCAGCTCACCACCGTCAGGCACCATATATTTT. Its translation is CASSPPSGTIYF. V is TRBV18 and J is TRBJ1-3; D not certain. The germline V and J ends were trimmed by 0 bases and 9 bases, with 6 bases remaining between them. In germline, CDR1 is KGHSH, CDR2 LQKENI. This CDR3 comprises 12 residues.